This record concerns one T cell receptor (beta chain) sequence. Its antigen is currently unknown. The source of the sample is a study of vaccination effects on CD4 cells after COVID-19. Some clones are missing from TCRdb's copy, which holds only in-frame ones; the method was immunoSEQ multiplex PCR. The table records around 41,000 clones, roughly 79% of them present only once. Antigen-specific CD4+ T cells expanded by the ViraFEST assay with viral peptide pools were then sequenced. After roughly 10 days in culture, the CD4+ T cells were isolated. Recipients of the vaccine had no prior SARS-CoV-2 infection and negative nucleocapsid antibodies. On day 3 and again on day 7, half the medium was replaced with IL-2 medium. This sequence was found in a human donor who received a COVID-19 vaccine. This specimen consisted of CD4+ T cells from PBMCs cultured with SARS-CoV-2 spike peptides, obtained before COVID-19 vaccination.

The CDR3 DNA reads TGTGCCACCAGTGACTCGGGTCTAAGCAATCAGCCCCAGCATTTT. This sequence encodes CATSDSGLSNQPQHF. The chain has TRBV24-1 and TRBJ1-5; D is uncertain. The CDR3 is 15 amino acids. Germline CDR1 is KGHDR and CDR2 is SFDVKD. V shed 4 bases and J shed 1 base, with 10 bases lying between them.